A selection of T cell receptor beta chains follows, all from one sample in a study of blood T cells in healthy people across ages. MiXCR, applied by TCRdb to the 5' RACE reads, yields one record per CDR3 protein. The sample holds roughly 1,700,000 distinct CDR3 sequences, about 30% seen once. Sample: blood. These receptor sequences come from a woman between 25 and 40 years old in good health. The CDR3 runs from the conserved cysteine through the conserved F or W. The D gene is left open where the match is weak. Not every row has a clone size; where given, it reads once, few, many or a size class.

TRBD2	16	TRBV18	TRBJ2-1	-	TGTGCCAGCTCACCACCTACGGGAGGCGGGCCCAATGAGCAGTTCTTC	CASSPPTGGGPNEQFF
-	14	TRBV5-1	TRBJ1-2	many	TGCGCCAGCAGCCCCGCGACTCATAACTATGGCTACACCTTC	CASSPATHNYGYTF
-	12	TRBV5-6	TRBJ2-1	few	TGTGCCAGCTTGGGGATCCGCGGTGAGCAGTTCTTC	CASLGIRGEQFF
-	16	TRBV12-3/TRBV12-4	TRBJ2-7	-	TGTGCCAGCAGTTTATCGTGGACTAACCTTAACTACGAGCAGTACTTC	CASSLSWTNLNYEQYF
-	16	TRBV24-1	TRBJ1-1	-	TGTGCCACCAGTGAGGGCCCCGGGACCGCGAACACTGAAGCTTTCTTT	CATSEGPGTANTEAFF
TRBD1	16	TRBV7-2	TRBJ2-5	few	TGTGCCAGCAGCTTAGTGGGACAGGGGGCTTTAGAGACCCAGTACTTC	CASSLVGQGALETQYF
-	13	TRBV29-1	TRBJ1-1	-	TGCAGCGTTGAACGGGGGTTTAACACTGAAGCTTTCTTT	CSVERGFNTEAFF
TRBD1	12	TRBV24-1	TRBJ1-1	many	TGTGCCACCAGTGATCCTGGGACAGGAGCTTTCTTT	CATSDPGTGAFF
TRBD2	16	TRBV10-3	TRBJ2-3	-	TGTGCCGCCAAGCTCGGAGCGGGGGGGCAATCAGATACGCAGTATTTT	CAAKLGAGGQSDTQYF
-	10	TRBV6-7	TRBJ2-3	-	TGTGCCCGGGACACAGGTACGCAGTATTTT	CARDTGTQYF
-	13	TRBV30	TRBJ1-1	once	TGTGCCTGGACGGACTTCATGAACACTGAAGCTTTCTTT	CAWTDFMNTEAFF
-	15	TRBV20-1	TRBJ2-3	few	TGCAGTGCTGTCCCGCTGGTCCTCGGGGCAGATACGCAGTATTTT	CSAVPLVLGADTQYF
-	14	TRBV6-4	TRBJ2-2	-	TGTGCCAGCAGTGACGGGGGTTCCACCGGGGAGCTGTTTTTT	CASSDGGSTGELFF
-	13	TRBV7-2	TRBJ2-3	few	TGTGCCAGCAGCTACAGGGCCACAGATACGCAGTATTTT	CASSYRATDTQYF
-	12	TRBV7-2	TRBJ1-1	-	TGTGCCAGCAGCCTCATTTCTGCCGAAGCTTTCTTT	CASSLISAEAFF
-	16	TRBV7-9	TRBJ1-4	-	TGTGCCAGCAACTATGTCCAGGGCGCAACTAATGAAAAACTGTTTTTT	CASNYVQGATNEKLFF
-	15	TRBV28	TRBJ2-5	-	TGTGCCAGCAATCAACCATACAGGGGAGGAGAGACCCAGTACTTC	CASNQPYRGGETQYF
TRBD1	13	TRBV7-9	TRBJ1-5	few	TGCGTAACCGGGACAGGGGATTATCAGCCCCAGCATTTT	CVTGTGDYQPQHF
-	13	TRBV30	TRBJ2-5	-	TGTGCCTGGAGTAGCGGTGTCCAAGAGACCCAGTACTTC	CAWSSGVQETQYF
-	14	TRBV7-9	TRBJ1-2	many	TGTGCCAGCAGCTTGGCAGGTTTAAACTATGGCTACACCTTC	CASSLAGLNYGYTF
TRBD2	15	TRBV5-1	TRBJ2-3	many	TGCGCCAGCAGCTTGACGGGGGACTACACAGATACGCAGTATTTT	CASSLTGDYTDTQYF
-	15	TRBV12-3/TRBV12-4	TRBJ2-3	-	TGTGCCAGCAGTTCGGGGACGGGTAGCACAGATATGCAGTATTTT	CASSSGTGSTDMQYF
-	13	TRBV12-3/TRBV12-4	TRBJ2-7	few	TGTGCCAGCGGAGGGGGCGGCTGCTACGAGCAGTACTTC	CASGGGGCYEQYF
-	13	TRBV12-3/TRBV12-4	TRBJ2-4	many	TGTGCCAGCAGTTTCCTAGGGGATGACATTCAGTACTTC	CASSFLGDDIQYF
-	14	TRBV27	TRBJ1-1	-	TGTGCCAGCAGTCCCTCCCCGGGCGCTCCCCAAGCTTTCTTT	CASSPSPGAPQAFF
-	14	TRBV7-2	TRBJ1-1	-	TGTGCCAGCAGCTTAGGTTTCCAAAACACTGAAGCTTTCTTT	CASSLGFQNTEAFF
-	14	TRBV6-5	TRBJ2-3	once	TGTACCAGCAGCCGGGACTTCCTCACAGATACGCAGTATTTT	CTSSRDFLTDTQYF
TRBD1	15	TRBV24-1	TRBJ2-5	many	TGTGCCACCAGTCCGGGACAGGGGACCCAAGAGACCCAGTACTTC	CATSPGQGTQETQYF
TRBD2	18	TRBV5-1	TRBJ2-6	many	TGCGCCAGCAGCTTGGCGAGCGGGGGCTGGTCTGGGGCCAACGTCCTGACTTTC	CASSLASGGWSGANVLTF
-	13	TRBV12-3/TRBV12-4	TRBJ2-7	-	TGTGCCAGCAGCACCACTAGTGACTATGAGCAGTACTTC	CASSTTSDYEQYF
TRBD2	15	TRBV5-1	TRBJ2-5	-	TGCGCCAGCAGCTTGGCGACTAGCGCACAAGAGACCCTGTACTTC	CASSLATSAQETLYF
-	16	TRBV5-4	TRBJ2-1	-	TGTGCCAGCAGCCCGATCGGGCGGGTCTCCTACAATGAGCAGTTCTTC	CASSPIGRVSYNEQFF
-	16	TRBV5-1	TRBJ2-2	-	TGCGCCAGCAAGGTCCCCGGCAGGGAGGTTCCCGGGGAGCTGTTTTTT	CASKVPGREVPGELFF
TRBD1	13	TRBV20-1	TRBJ1-5	few	TGCAGTGTTAGTAAGACAGGGGAACAGCCCCAGCATTTT	CSVSKTGEQPQHF
-	13	TRBV6-2/TRBV6-3	TRBJ2-1	many	TGTGCCAGCCGGGGCCTTCTAGGAGATGAGCAGTTCTTC	CASRGLLGDEQFF
-	14	TRBV6-5	TRBJ2-7	few	TGTGCCAGCAGCCGATCTCGGGCCCCCCACGAGCAGTACTTC	CASSRSRAPHEQYF
-	14	TRBV7-9	TRBJ2-3	-	TGTGCCAGCAGCAAAACTTGGGGCACAGATACGCAGTATTTT	CASSKTWGTDTQYF
-	14	TRBV30	TRBJ1-2	-	TGTGCCTGGAGTGATGCGAACAGGGAGTATGGCTACACCTTC	CAWSDANREYGYTF
TRBD2	15	TRBV20-1	TRBJ2-3	once	TGCAGTGCTAGCAGACTAGCGGAAAGCACAGATACGCAGTATTTT	CSASRLAESTDTQYF
TRBD2	15	TRBV6-2/TRBV6-3	TRBJ2-7	-	TGTGCCAGCAGTTCCGGACTAGCCTTAACCTACGAGCAGTACTTC	CASSSGLALTYEQYF
TRBD1	16	TRBV5-1	TRBJ1-6	-	TGCGCCAGCAGCAGAAGAACCGGGACAGAAAATTCACCCCTCCACTTT	CASSRRTGTENSPLHF
-	11	TRBV20-1	TRBJ2-3	few	TGCAGTGCTGATAAGACAGATACGCAGTATTTT	CSADKTDTQYF
-	11	TRBV29-1	TRBJ2-1	many	TGCAGCGTTGAGCGGGGTAATGAGCAGTTCTTC	CSVERGNEQFF
-	15	TRBV18	TRBJ2-7	-	TGTGCCAGCTCACCAAGGGGGAAGAGTGGCTACGAGCAGTACTTC	CASSPRGKSGYEQYF
TRBD1	14	TRBV25-1	TRBJ1-6	-	TGTGCCAGCAGTGACGGACAGGGCAATTCACCCCTCCACTTT	CASSDGQGNSPLHF
-	13	TRBV6-1	TRBJ2-7	few	TGTGCCAGCAGTGGCCAGGCCGCGGGGGAGCAGTACTTC	CASSGQAAGEQYF
-	20	TRBV11-2	TRBJ2-1	-	TGTGCCAGCAGCCCCAAAGCGGCGGGGTCTCTCCGGGGCTCCTACAATGAGCAGTTCTTC	CASSPKAAGSLRGSYNEQFF
TRBD2	15	TRBV3-1	TRBJ2-5	-	TGTGCCAGCAGATTATTTAGCGGGGGCCAAGAGACCCAGTACTTC	CASRLFSGGQETQYF